This entry lists 8 T cell receptor beta chains sequenced from one sample in a study of identical twins. TCRdb independently ran MiXCR on the 5' RACE reads; one entry per CDR3 protein. Of 310,000 or so distinct CDR3 sequences listed, around 9.7% were seen once; the top ten hold around 7.1%. This same sample was also part of a study on yellow fever vaccine responses in identical twins.

What was sequenced was CD8+ T cells sorted from blood. The source of these receptors is a woman in her late teens or twenties in good health.

The V call is TRBV6-5, the J call TRBJ1-2; 10 positions agree with TRBD1. CDR3 length equals 16 residues. The V segment lost 3 bases and the J segment 8 bases; nucleotides outside the gene matches: 12. Per the germline V gene, CDR1 is MNHEY and CDR2 is SVGAGI. CDR3 amino acids: CASSYSDLDRGRGYTF. In DNA, the CDR3 is TGTGCCAGCAGTTATTCGGACCTCGACAGGGGGCGAGGCTACACCTTC.

The chain has TRBV7-9 and TRBJ2-5, with 8 positions matching TRBD1. The CDR3 spans 17 residues. In germline, CDR1 is SEHNR, CDR2 FQNEAQ (reference sequence). Unmatched junction bases numbered 14, after V lost 3 bases and J lost 5 bases. The CDR3 is CASSFIPGGAQTETQYF. For the CDR3, the DNA is TGTGCCAGCAGCTTTATTCCAGGGGGCGCCCAGACGGAGACCCAGTACTTC.

V and J are TRBV7-9 and TRBJ2-5, with D unresolved. Trimming cost V 5 bases and J 5 bases, with 9 bases left between them. CDR3 length equals 12 residues. Germline V gives CDR1 SEHNR, CDR2 FQNEAQ (reference sequence). The CDR3 loop reads CASSNPPETQYF. CDR3 in DNA: TGTGCCAGCAGCAATCCCCCTGAGACCCAGTACTTC.

This clonotype was observed a handful of times. The chain carries TRBV5-6 and TRBJ2-2; D is ambiguous. This CDR3 is 12 amino acids long. The V end was cut by 4 bases, the J end by 8 bases, with 9 bases between. Germline CDR1 reads SGHDT; CDR2 reads YYEEEE. CDR3 in amino acids: CASSPVSGELFF. CDR3 DNA sequence: TGTGCCAGCAGCCCAGTCTCTGGGGAGCTGTTTTTT.

Only a few counts were recorded for this clonotype. CDR3 bases: TGTGCCAGCAGCTTGGATGGTCCTGGCTACACCTTC. It codes for CASSLDGPGYTF. This chain joins TRBV5-5 and TRBJ1-2; D unclear. From germline, CDR1 is SGHKS and CDR2 YYEKEE (reference sequence). Between the trimmed V and J ends, which lost 0 bases and 7 bases, there was a span of 7 bases. The CDR3 is 12 amino acids.

There are many counts of this clonotype. The V call is TRBV6-2 or TRBV6-3, the J call TRBJ2-7; D is uncertain. Deletions cut 2 bases from V and 4 bases from J, with 18 bases between. CDR1 MNHEY and CDR2 SVGEGT come from the germline V gene. The CDR3 is 16 amino acids. The CDR3 loop is CASSYEDGPIHYEQYF. The CDR3 DNA is TGTGCCAGCAGTTACGAGGATGGACCCATCCATTACGAGCAGTACTTC.

The chain links TRBV5-1 to TRBJ2-7; D may be TRBD2 (6 bases). CDR1 SGHRS and CDR2 YFSETQ come from the germline V gene. The CDR3 contains 16 residues. V was pared by 4 bases and J by 3 bases, with 20 bases between. CDR3 coding DNA: TGCGCCAGCAGCCCCCCGCAGGGAGGTACTTACTACGAGCAGTACTTC. This sequence encodes CASSPPQGGTYYEQYF.

This clonotype showed up many times. The J gene is TRBJ1-1, the V gene TRBV4-1; possibly TRBD1 for D (5 bases). Trimming took 0 bases from V and 1 from J, leaving 12 bases between them. The germline V gene has CDR1 MGHRA and CDR2 YSYEKL. This CDR3 contains 16 residues. Here the CDR3 DNA reads TGCGCCAGCAGCCAAGAGGAGGGCAGGGAGAACACTGAAGCTTTCTTT. Translating it yields CASSQEEGRENTEAFF.